This T cell receptor (beta chain) was sequenced for a study of metastatic and nonmetastatic thyroid tumors (dated by TCRdb to 2020 to 2021). Broadly, across the study: Repertoires from peripheral blood and from tumor or nodule tissue samples of malignant and benign thyroid patients were compared. Study-wide conclusions, independent of this receptor: TCR beta diversity was reported as significantly higher in malignant tumors than in benign nodules, in both blood and tumor samples.

This clone was seen more than once but under ten times. The target of this receptor is not known. Base qualities are not provided; no much larger clone lies one nucleotide away. From the cysteine through the phenylalanine, the CDR3 covers 15 amino acids. This entry keeps only the CDR3 DNA: 45 bases, framed from base 1. CDR1 and CDR2 are read off the germline V gene as MDHEN and SYDVKM. V is clipped by 7 bases and J by 2 bases, and the sequence between their germline boundaries is 18 bases long. No patient had received any treatment before thyroid surgery. The study retrospectively analysed patient clinical samples collected from the early 2010s to the late 2010s using T-cell receptor beta sequencing. The protocol used for the library was PCR. For sequencing, an Illumina HiSeq 4000 was employed. The TCR beta-chain CDR3 region of each patient was profiled by high-throughput sequencing. In the source study's methods: The researchers built a classifier to tell apart papillary thyroid cancer patients with distant metastasis, based on CDR3 differences among clinicopathological groups. The Shannon index was used to assess repertoire diversity, and the Morisita-Horn index was used to assess tumor-blood repertoire similarity. TCRdb passed the public sequencing reads through fastp at Q25 and MiXCR, retaining productive beta sequences. These V and J calls rely on TCRdb rather than the paper's analysis. The sample table lists 35,000 or so clones, 15% to 20% of them with a count of one. The ten largest account for around 12% of the sample.

The sample was blood. The chain couples TRBV28 to TRBJ2-7; TRBD2 is a weak D gene call, 6 bases matching. This TCR came from a male donor with papillary thyroid cancer or a benign thyroid nodule (not recorded which). Some clones in this sample may be carry-over from other donors' samples. The CDR3 reads as follows: CASKLAGCFTYEQYF. DNA sequence: TGTGCCAGCAAACTAGCCGGGTGTTTTACCTACGAGCAGTACTTC.